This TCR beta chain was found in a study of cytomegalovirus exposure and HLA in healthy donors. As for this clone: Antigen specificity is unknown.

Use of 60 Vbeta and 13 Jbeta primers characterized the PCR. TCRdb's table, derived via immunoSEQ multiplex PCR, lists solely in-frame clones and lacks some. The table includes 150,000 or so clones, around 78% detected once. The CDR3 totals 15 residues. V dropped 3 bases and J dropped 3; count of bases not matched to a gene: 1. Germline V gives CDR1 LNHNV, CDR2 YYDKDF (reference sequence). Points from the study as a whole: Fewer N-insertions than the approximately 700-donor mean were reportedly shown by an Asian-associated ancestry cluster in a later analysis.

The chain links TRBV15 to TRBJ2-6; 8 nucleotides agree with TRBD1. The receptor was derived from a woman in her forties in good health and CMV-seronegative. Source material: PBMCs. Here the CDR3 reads CATSRDRDGANVLTF. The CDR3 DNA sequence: TGTGCCACCAGCAGGGACAGGGATGGGGCCAACGTCCTGACTTTC.